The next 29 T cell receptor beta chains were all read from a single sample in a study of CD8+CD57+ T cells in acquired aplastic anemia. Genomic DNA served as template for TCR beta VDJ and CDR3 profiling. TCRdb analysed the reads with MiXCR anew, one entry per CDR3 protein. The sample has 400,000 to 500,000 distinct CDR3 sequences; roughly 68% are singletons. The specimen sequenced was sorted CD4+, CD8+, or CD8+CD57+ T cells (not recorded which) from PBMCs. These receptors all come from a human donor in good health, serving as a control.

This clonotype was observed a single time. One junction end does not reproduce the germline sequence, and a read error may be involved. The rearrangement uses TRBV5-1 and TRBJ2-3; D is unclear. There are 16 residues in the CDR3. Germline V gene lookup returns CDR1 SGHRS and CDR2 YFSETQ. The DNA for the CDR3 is TGTGCCAGTAGTACCGCTGGGCGAACACTCACAGATACGCAGTATTTT. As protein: CASSTAGRTLTDTQYF.

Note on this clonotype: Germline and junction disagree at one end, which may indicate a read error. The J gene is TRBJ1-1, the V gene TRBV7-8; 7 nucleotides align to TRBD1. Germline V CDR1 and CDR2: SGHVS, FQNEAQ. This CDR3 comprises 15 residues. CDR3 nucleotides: TGCGCCAGCAGCCGACGACAGGGTATGAACACTGAAGCTTTCTTT. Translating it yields CASSRRQGMNTEAFF.

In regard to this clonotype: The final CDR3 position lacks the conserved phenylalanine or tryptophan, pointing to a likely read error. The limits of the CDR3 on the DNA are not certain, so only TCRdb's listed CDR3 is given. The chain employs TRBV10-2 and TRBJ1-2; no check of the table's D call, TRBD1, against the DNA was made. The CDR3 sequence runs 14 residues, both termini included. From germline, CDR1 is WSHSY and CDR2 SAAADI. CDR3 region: CASTDREIIHASTL.

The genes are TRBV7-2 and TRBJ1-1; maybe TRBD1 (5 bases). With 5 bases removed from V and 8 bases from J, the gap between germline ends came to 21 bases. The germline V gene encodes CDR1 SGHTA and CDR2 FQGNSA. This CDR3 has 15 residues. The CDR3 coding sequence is TGTGCCAGCAGCCCCCCGTTAGGGGCGGTCCCGGAAGCTTTCTTT. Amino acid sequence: CASSPPLGAVPEAFF.

As DNA, the CDR3 is TGTGCCAGCAGCTTAGTTCCCGGGACTGAGGCCTACGACACCTTC. Translating gives CASSLVPGTEAYDTF. This chain joins TRBV7-2 and TRBJ1-2, with D perhaps TRBD1 (5 bases). The V gene lost 1 base and the J gene lost 12 bases, with 21 bases spanning the gap. Germline CDR1 SGHTA, CDR2 FQGNSA. The CDR3 extends over 15 amino acids.

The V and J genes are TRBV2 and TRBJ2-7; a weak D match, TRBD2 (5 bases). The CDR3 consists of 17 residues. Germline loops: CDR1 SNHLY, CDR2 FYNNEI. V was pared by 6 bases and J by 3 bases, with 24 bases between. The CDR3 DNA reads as TGTGCCAGCAGCCAACACCTTAGCGCGGGCTGGGACTACGAGCAGTACTTC. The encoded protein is CASSQHLSAGWDYEQYF.

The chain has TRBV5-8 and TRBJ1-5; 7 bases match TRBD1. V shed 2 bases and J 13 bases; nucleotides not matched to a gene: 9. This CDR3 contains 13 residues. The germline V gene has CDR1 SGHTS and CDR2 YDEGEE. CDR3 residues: CASSLGGQTEQHF. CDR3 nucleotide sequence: TGTGCCAGCAGCTTAGGGGGACAGACCGAACAGCATTTT.

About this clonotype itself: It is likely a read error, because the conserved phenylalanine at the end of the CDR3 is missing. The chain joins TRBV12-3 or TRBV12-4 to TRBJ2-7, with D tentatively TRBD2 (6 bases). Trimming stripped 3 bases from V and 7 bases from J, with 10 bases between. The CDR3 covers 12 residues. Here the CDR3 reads CASSLGRGEQYL. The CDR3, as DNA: TGTGCCAGCAGTTTGGGGCGGGGAGAGCAGTACCTC.

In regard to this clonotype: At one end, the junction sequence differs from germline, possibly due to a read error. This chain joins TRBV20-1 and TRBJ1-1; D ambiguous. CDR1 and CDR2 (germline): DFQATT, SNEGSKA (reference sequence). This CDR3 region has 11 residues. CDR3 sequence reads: CSASLGDKAFF. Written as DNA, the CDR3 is TGCAGTGCTAGTCTAGGAGACAAAGCCTTCTTT.

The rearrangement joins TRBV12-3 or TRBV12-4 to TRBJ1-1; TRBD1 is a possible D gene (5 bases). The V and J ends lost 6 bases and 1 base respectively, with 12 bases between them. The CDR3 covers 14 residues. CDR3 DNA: TGTGCCAGCAGGGGGGGGGGGGAGAACACTGAAGCTTTCTTT. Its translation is CASRGGGENTEAFF.

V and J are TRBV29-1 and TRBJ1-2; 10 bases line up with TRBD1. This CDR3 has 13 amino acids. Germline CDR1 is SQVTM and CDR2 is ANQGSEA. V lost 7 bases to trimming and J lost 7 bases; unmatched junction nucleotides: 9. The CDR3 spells CSASGTGAGGYTF. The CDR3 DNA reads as TGCAGCGCCTCCGGGACAGGGGCTGGTGGCTACACCTTC.

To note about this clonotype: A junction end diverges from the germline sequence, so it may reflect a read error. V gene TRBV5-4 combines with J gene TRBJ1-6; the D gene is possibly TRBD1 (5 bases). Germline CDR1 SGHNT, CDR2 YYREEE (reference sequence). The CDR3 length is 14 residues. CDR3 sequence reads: CASGLGQYNSPLHF. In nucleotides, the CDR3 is TGTGCCAGCGGCTTGGGGCAGTATAATTCACCCCTCCACTTT.

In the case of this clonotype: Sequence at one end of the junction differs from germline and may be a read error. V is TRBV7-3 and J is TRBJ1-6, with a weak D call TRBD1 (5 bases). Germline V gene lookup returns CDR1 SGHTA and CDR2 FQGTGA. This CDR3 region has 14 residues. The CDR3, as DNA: TGTGCCAGCAGCTCGTTCGCCCACGGGGGAGCCCCAGTATTT. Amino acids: CASSSFAHGGAPVF.

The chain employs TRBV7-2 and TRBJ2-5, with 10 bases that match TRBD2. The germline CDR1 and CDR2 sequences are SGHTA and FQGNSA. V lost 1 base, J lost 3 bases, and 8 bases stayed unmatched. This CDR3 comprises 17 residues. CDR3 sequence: CASSLVGTGLAKETQYF. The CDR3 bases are TGTGCCAGCAGCTTAGTAGGGACGGGACTAGCGAAAGAGACCCAGTACTTC.

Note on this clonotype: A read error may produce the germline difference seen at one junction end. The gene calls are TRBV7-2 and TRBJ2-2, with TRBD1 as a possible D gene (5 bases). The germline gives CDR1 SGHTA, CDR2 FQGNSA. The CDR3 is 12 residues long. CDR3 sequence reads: CTGRERTGELFF. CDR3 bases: TGTACCGGCAGGGAACGGACCGGGGAGCTGTTTTTT.

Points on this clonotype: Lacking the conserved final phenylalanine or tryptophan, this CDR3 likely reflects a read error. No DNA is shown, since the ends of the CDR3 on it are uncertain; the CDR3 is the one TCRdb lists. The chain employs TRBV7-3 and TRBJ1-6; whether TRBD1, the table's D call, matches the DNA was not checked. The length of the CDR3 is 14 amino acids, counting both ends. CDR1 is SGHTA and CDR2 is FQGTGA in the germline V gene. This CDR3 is CASGSITGELFFGY.

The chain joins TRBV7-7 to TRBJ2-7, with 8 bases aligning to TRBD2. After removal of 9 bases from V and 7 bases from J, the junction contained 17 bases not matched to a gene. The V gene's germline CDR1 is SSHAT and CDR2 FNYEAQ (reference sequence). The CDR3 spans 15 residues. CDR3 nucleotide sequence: TGTGCCAGTAGTATGAACGGGGGGGGGTTCCAAGAGCAGTACTTC. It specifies CASSMNGGGFQEQYF.

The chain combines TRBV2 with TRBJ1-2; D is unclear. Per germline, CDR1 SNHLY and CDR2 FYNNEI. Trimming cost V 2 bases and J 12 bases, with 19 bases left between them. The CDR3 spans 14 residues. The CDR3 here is CASSEKRWSSGNTF. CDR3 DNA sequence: TGTGCCAGCAGTGAAAAACGGTGGAGCTCTGGAAACACCTTC.

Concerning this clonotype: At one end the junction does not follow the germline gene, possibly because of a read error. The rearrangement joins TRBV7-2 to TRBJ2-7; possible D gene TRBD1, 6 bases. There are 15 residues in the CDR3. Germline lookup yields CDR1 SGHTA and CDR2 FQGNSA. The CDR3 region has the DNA TGTGCCACCAGCAGATGCAGGGGTATTAGCTACGAGCAGTACTTC. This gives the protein CATSRCRGISYEQYF.

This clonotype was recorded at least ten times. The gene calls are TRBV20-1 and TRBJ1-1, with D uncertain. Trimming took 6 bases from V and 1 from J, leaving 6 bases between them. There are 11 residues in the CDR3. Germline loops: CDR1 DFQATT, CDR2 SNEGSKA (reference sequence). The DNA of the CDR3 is TGCAGTGCCTTCAAGAACACTGAAGCTTTCTTT. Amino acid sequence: CSAFKNTEAFF.

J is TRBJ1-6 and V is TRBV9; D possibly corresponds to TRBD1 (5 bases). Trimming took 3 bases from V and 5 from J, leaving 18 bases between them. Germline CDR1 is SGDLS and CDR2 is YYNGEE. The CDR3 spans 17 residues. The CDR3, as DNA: TGTGCCAGCAGCGAACTGGCGGGGGGGTATAATAATTCACCCCTCCACTTT. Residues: CASSELAGGYNNSPLHF.

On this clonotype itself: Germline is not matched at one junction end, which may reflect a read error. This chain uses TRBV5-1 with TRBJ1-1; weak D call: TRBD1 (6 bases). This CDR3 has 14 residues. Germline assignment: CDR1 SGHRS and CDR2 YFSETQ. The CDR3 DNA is TGTGCCAGCAGCGGAGAACAGGGAGGCGCTGAAGCTTTCTTT. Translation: CASSGEQGGAEAFF.

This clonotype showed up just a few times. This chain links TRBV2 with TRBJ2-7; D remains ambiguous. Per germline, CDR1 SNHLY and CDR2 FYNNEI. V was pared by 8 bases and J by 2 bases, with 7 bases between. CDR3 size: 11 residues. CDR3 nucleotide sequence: TGTGCCAGCTCGGACGCCTACGAGCAGTACTTC. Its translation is CASSDAYEQYF.

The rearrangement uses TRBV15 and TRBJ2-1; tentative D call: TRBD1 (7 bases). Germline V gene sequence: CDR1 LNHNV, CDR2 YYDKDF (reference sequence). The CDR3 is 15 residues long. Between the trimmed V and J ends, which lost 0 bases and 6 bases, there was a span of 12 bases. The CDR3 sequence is CATSRDPGGLNEQFF. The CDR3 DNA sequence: TGTGCCACCAGCAGAGATCCAGGGGGGCTCAATGAGCAGTTCTTC.

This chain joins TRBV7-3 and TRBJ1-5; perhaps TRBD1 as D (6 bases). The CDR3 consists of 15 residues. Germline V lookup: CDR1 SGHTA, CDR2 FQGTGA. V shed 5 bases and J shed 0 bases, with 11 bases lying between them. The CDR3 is CASSGQTNSNQPQHF. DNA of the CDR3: TGTGCCAGCAGCGGACAGACAAATAGCAATCAGCCCCAGCATTTT. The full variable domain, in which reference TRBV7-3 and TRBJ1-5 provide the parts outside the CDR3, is GAGVSQTPSNKVTEKGKYVELRCDPISGHTALYWYRQSLGQGPEFLIYFQGTGAADDSGLPNDRFFAVRPEGSVSTLKIQRTERGDSAVYLCASSGQTNSNQPQHFGDGTRLSIL.

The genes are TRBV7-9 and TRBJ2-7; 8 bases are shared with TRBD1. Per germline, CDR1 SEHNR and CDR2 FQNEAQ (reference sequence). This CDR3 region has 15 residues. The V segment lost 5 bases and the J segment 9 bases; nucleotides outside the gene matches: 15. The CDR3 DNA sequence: TGTGCCAGCAGCCCAAGAGGGGCAGGGGGCTCCGGGCAGTACTTC. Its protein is CASSPRGAGGSGQYF.

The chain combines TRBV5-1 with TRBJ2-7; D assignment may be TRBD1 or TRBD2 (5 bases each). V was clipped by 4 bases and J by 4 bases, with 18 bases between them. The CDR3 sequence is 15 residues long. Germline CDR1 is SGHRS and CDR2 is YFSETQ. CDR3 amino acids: CASSTGATKEYEQYF. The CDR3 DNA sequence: TGCGCCAGCAGCACCGGGGCGACGAAAGAGTACGAGCAGTACTTC.

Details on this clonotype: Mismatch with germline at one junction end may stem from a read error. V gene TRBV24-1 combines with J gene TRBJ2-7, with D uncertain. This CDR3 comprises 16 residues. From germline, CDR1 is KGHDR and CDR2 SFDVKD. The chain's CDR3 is CASSPSAAISSYAQYF. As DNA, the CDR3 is TGTGCCAGCAGTCCTTCGGCGGCCATAAGCTCCTACGCGCAGTACTTC.

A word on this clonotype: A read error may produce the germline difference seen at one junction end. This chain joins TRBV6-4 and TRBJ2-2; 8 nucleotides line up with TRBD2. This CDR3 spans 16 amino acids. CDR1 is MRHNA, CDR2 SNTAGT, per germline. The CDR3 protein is CASSLAGRQLVRELSF. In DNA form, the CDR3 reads TGTGCCAGCAGTTTAGCGGGGAGGCAACTCGTGCGGGAGCTGTCTTTT.